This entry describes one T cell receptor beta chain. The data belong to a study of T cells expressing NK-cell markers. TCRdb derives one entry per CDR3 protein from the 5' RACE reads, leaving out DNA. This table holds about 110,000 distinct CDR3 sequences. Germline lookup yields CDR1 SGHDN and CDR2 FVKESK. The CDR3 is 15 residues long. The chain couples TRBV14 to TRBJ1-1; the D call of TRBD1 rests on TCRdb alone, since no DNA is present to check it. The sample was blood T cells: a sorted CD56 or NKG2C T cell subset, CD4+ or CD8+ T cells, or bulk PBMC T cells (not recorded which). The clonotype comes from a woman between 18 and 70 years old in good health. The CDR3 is CASSQDRTGSGTAFF.